This entry concerns a single T cell receptor (beta chain). The antigen this receptor binds is unknown. The sample holds no much larger clone one base away, and base qualities are not on file. CDR1 and CDR2, looked up from the germline V gene (reference sequence), are SEHNR and FQNEAQ. From V the trimming removes 5 bases and from J it removes 7 bases, while the gene matches leave 13 bases of the junction unaccounted for. From the cysteine through the phenylalanine, the CDR3 covers 16 amino acids. Of the read, only the CDR3 DNA is kept; its 48 bases are in frame from base 1. The data derive from a study of blood T cells in healthy people across ages (dated by TCRdb to about 2015). Regarding the study in general: In model experiments, template switching captured about one uniquely barcoded TCR beta cDNA molecule for every two T cells. The study measured age-related changes in TCR beta repertoire diversity using deep sequencing normalized with unique cDNA molecular identifiers. To avoid experimental bias, donors of different ages were randomly spread across the sequencing lanes. The donors were split into four age groups: young (average about 15 years), middle-aged (39), aged (approximately 59) and long-lived (under 90). The study analyzed two additional independent replicas of 1 million unique cDNA reads from the same blood draw for two donors, one aged 18 to 29 and one aged 80 or older.

Library construction relied on 5' RACE. Data came from an Illumina HiSeq 2500. The second PCR ran for about 6 to 12 cycles and used a J-beta primer mix along with a sample-barcoded 5' primer. A template-switch 5' adaptor carrying 12 random nucleotides introduced a unique molecular identifier onto each TCR beta cDNA molecule. Each sample yielded at least 2.5 million CDR3-containing paired-end reads. First-strand cDNA was synthesized from all RNA with the Mint cDNA synthesis kit, primed by a TRBC-specific oligonucleotide. After uracil-DNA glycosylase treatment, a first 18-cycle PCR used universal primers M1SS and BC2_uni_R on all cDNA. Regarding the original processing steps: For normalization, 1 million high-quality reads, each with a distinct molecular identifier, were randomly selected from each sample. Instead of being binned into consensus sequences, reads that shared molecular identifiers were thrown out. MiTCR, run with a Q25 quality threshold and the strictest error-elimination algorithm, handled CDR3 identification, clonotype clustering and error correction. A nonparametric unseen species model with Euler transformation was used to estimate a lower bound on total TCR beta diversity. In-frame beta chains were kept once TCRdb had trimmed the public reads at Q25 with fastp and called clones with MiXCR. All rows with the same CDR3 protein become a single entry with the most common DNA and genes. TCRdb, not the authors, supplied the V and J calls. The sample table contains around 1,600,000 distinct CDR3 sequences; only one count was recorded for 35% to 45% of them. The biggest ten clones account for under 5% of the sample.

Overall study results and their limits: As age increased, observed TCR beta diversity per million T cells dropped in a roughly linear way, and a significant reduction was already evident by age about 40. Compared with the aged group, the long-lived group had more naive CD4+ T cells, fewer expanded clones and increased TCR diversity, suggesting age selection. Because the CMV infection status of the donors was unknown, age-related changes in expanded clonotypes may potentially have been confounded. Because profiling used bulk unsorted PBMCs, naive and antigen-experienced compartments could not be compared conclusively. The percentage of naive T cells measured by flow cytometry correlated strongly with observed TCR beta diversity. Estimates of total diversity based on one million sequenced T cells were considered lower bounds and underestimates.

The approximately 40 donors, aged about 6 to 95 years, were systemically healthy Caucasian individuals from Russia. Each donor gave about 9.7 milliliters of peripheral blood, drawn into EDTA-treated Vacutainer tubes. Ficoll-Paque density-gradient centrifugation was used to isolate PBMCs, with at least 7 million per sample. Trizol reagent was used to extract total RNA from PBMCs, with at least 5 micrograms per sample. For every donor, an aliquot of PBMCs went through flow cytometry to measure the percentages of naive CD45RAhigh/CD27high T cells. The chain is assembled from TRBV7-9 and TRBJ2-1; 8 bases in the junction line up with TRBD1. The source material was blood. This receptor was obtained from a woman under 30 in good health. The nucleotide sequence is given as TGTGCCAGCAGCGCCCCGGGACAGGCATCTGATAATGAGCAGTTCTTC. This yields the protein CASSAPGQASDNEQFF.